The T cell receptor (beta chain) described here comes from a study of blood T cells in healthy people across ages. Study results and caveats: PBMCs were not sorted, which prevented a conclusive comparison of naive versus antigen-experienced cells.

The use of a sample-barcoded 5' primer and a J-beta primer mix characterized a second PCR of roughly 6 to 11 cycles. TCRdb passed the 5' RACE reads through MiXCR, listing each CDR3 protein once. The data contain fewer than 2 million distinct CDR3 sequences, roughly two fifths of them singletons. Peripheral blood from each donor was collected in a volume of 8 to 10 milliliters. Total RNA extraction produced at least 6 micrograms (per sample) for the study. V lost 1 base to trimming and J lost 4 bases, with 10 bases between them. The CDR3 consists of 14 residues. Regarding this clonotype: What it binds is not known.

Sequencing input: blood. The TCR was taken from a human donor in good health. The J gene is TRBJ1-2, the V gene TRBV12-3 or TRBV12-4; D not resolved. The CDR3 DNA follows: TGTGCCAGCAGTTTAGGCTGGCAGCGCTATGGCTACACCTTC. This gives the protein CASSLGWQRYGYTF.